The clone carrying this T cell receptor beta chain was seen only a few times. With 6 bases clipped from V and 4 bases from J, the junction kept 4 bases outside the gene matches. The CDR3 has 14 amino acids. The data were obtained in a study of patients and donors after allogeneic stem cell transplantation. TCRdb used MiXCR to reprocess the RT-PCR reads, holding one entry per CDR3 protein. The sample lists 200,000 to 250,000 distinct CDR3 sequences; roughly two fifths were seen once. The specimen was blood, either unsorted or a sorted T cell fraction (not recorded which). The clonotype originates from a human donor who was either an allogeneic HSCT recipient or a stem cell or donor lymphocyte infusion donor (not recorded which). It is not recorded whose cells these are; they may come from a transplant donor. The rearrangement links TRBV12-3 or TRBV12-4 to TRBJ1-5; 9 bases line up with TRBD1. CDR3 coding DNA: TGTGCCAGCAGCGGGACAGGGTTAAATCAGCCCCAGCATTTT. Its protein product is CASSGTGLNQPQHF.